Below, 25 T cell receptor beta chains from the same sample are listed, as sequenced in a study of identical twins. TCRdb redid the calling of the 5' RACE reads with MiXCR, one entry per CDR3 protein. The sample carries around 290,000 distinct CDR3 sequences, just under 9.5% recorded once. The data were also submitted as part of a second study, on yellow fever vaccine responses in identical twins.

Sequenced material: CD8+ T cells sorted from blood. These receptors came from a woman in her late teens or twenties in good health.

This clonotype has only a few counts. The CDR3 DNA reads as TGCAGTGCTAGCCCGCTGACTAGCGCCCGCACAGATACGCAGTATTTT. Translating gives CSASPLTSARTDTQYF. The chain is built from TRBV20-1 and TRBJ2-3, with 8 bases aligning to TRBD2. V lost 3 bases to trimming and J lost 1 base; unmatched junction nucleotides: 9. The CDR3 runs to 16 residues. The germline gives CDR1 DFQATT, CDR2 SNEGSKA (reference sequence).

This clonotype appeared a few times. J is TRBJ2-1 and V is TRBV15; a weak D match, TRBD2 (5 bases). Trimming cost V 3 bases and J 4 bases, with 16 bases left between them. The CDR3 consists of 16 residues. Germline CDR1 is LNHNV and CDR2 is YYDKDF (reference sequence). CDR3 in amino acids: CATSSLGSDEYNEQFF. The DNA of the CDR3 is TGTGCCACCAGCAGTCTAGGTAGCGATGAATACAATGAGCAGTTCTTC.

This chain uses TRBV6-5 with TRBJ1-1; perhaps TRBD1 as D (6 bases). CDR1 is MNHEY, CDR2 SVGAGI, per germline. The germline V and J ends were trimmed by 2 bases and 2 bases, with 9 bases remaining between them. The CDR3 extends over 14 amino acids. The CDR3, as DNA: TGTGCCAGCAGTTACGTGGGGGCCAACACTGAAGCTTTCTTT. Amino acids: CASSYVGANTEAFF.

This clonotype was picked up many times. The J gene is TRBJ2-1, the V gene TRBV4-1; the D call may be TRBD1 or TRBD2 (5 bases each). CDR3 length equals 17 residues. Germline CDR1 and CDR2: MGHRA and YSYEKL. Trimming took 0 bases from V and 2 from J, leaving 14 bases between them. CDR3 nucleotide sequence: TGCGCCAGCAGCCAAGATAAGGGTGTGGGGGCCTACAATGAGCAGTTCTTC. This translates into CASSQDKGVGAYNEQFF.

This clonotype was counted only a few times. V and J are TRBV27 and TRBJ2-4; D uncertain. Trimming left V 4 bases short and J 7 bases short, with 20 bases between. The CDR3 is made up of 16 amino acids. From germline, CDR1 is MNHEY and CDR2 SMNVEV (reference sequence). The CDR3 is CASSSLSDSTGNIQYF. The CDR3 nucleotides read TGTGCCAGCAGTTCCCTCTCTGACTCTACCGGGAACATTCAGTACTTC.

This clonotype came up a few times. The rearrangement uses TRBV3-1 and TRBJ1-2; D unresolved. The CDR3 contains 14 residues. V was pared by 0 bases and J by 4 bases, with 9 bases between. The germline V gene encodes CDR1 LGHDT and CDR2 YNNKEL (reference sequence). The CDR3 protein is CASSQDPESYGYTF. The CDR3 DNA follows: TGTGCCAGCAGCCAAGATCCAGAGAGCTATGGCTACACCTTC.

This clonotype has a count of ten or more. V is TRBV28 and J is TRBJ2-7; tentatively, D is TRBD2 (7 bases). The CDR3 has 18 residues. Germline values: CDR1 MDHEN, CDR2 SYDVKM. Deletions cut 2 bases from V and 2 bases from J, with 22 bases between. CDR3 residues: CASSLNRRGGGSTYEQYF. In nucleotides, the CDR3 is TGTGCCAGCAGTTTAAATCGGAGGGGCGGGGGCAGTACCTACGAGCAGTACTTC.

This clonotype appeared many times. The V call is TRBV7-9, the J call TRBJ2-7; 9 nucleotides agree with TRBD1. With 5 bases clipped from V and 5 bases from J, the junction kept 10 bases outside the gene matches. Germline CDR1 SEHNR, CDR2 FQNEAQ (reference sequence). The CDR3 length is 15 residues. The CDR3 sequence is CASSPPNRDRDEQYF. Written as DNA, the CDR3 is TGTGCCAGCAGCCCGCCTAACCGGGACAGGGACGAGCAGTACTTC.

CDR3 in amino acids: CASSSLGGEETQYF. In DNA, the CDR3 is TGTGCCAGCAGCTCCCTCGGAGGGGAAGAGACCCAGTACTTC. J is TRBJ2-5 and V is TRBV7-6; D possibly corresponds to TRBD2 (6 bases). Between the trimmed V and J ends, which lost 4 bases and 3 bases, there was a span of 12 bases. CDR1 and CDR2 from the germline V gene are SGHVS and FNYEAQ. This CDR3 has 14 residues.

The chain combines TRBV12-3 or TRBV12-4 with TRBJ1-5, with no clear D. The CDR3 is 13 residues long. Trimming shortened V by 4 bases and J by 3 bases, and 7 bases separated the two germline ends. The DNA of the CDR3 is TGTGCCAGCAGTTATAAGATCAATCAGCCCCAGCATTTT. This sequence encodes CASSYKINQPQHF.

The sample holds many counts of this clonotype. V gene TRBV7-3 combines with J gene TRBJ1-1, with D possibly matching TRBD1 (6 bases). This CDR3 is 14 amino acids long. V lost 5 bases, J lost 1 base, and 11 bases lay in between. CDR1 and CDR2 from the germline V gene are SGHTA and FQGTGA. DNA of the CDR3: TGTGCCAGCAGCCTCCCGGGACAGAACACTGAAGCTTTCTTT. This encodes CASSLPGQNTEAFF. The full variable domain, its missing parts supplied by reference TRBV7-3 and TRBJ1-1, is GAGVSQTPSNKVTEKGKYVELRCDPISGHTALYWYRQSLGQGPEFLIYFQGTGAADDSGLPNDRFFAVRPEGSVSTLKIQRTERGDSAVYLCASSLPGQNTEAFFGQGTRLTVV.

The chain carries TRBV7-2 and TRBJ2-1; D may be TRBD1 or TRBD2 (5 bases each). The CDR3 length is 15 residues. Looked up from germline, CDR1 is SGHTA and CDR2 is FQGNSA. Trimming left V 4 bases short and J 8 bases short, with 18 bases between. The CDR3: CASSSIGAGRDEQFF. CDR3 bases: TGTGCCAGCAGCTCAATCGGGGCAGGGCGAGATGAGCAGTTCTTC.

This clonotype was detected ten times or more. The chain uses TRBV24-1 and TRBJ2-3, with 10 bases identical to TRBD1. Germline trimming cut 4 bases from V and 5 bases from J; bases unmatched to any gene: 5. CDR1 is KGHDR, CDR2 SFDVKD, per germline. This CDR3 spans 15 amino acids. Here the CDR3 reads CATSEETGGGDTQYF. As DNA, the CDR3 is TGTGCCACCAGTGAAGAGACAGGGGGCGGAGATACGCAGTATTTT.

V and J are TRBV6-5 and TRBJ2-7, with TRBD1 identical over 7 bases. The CDR3 loop spans 16 amino acids. Unmatched junction bases numbered 6, after V lost 0 bases and J lost 1 base. From germline, CDR1 is MNHEY and CDR2 SVGAGI. CDR3 bases: TGTGCCAGCAGTTACTCGGCAGGGGGAGCTTCCTACGAGCAGTACTTC. The encoded protein is CASSYSAGGASYEQYF.

The chain is built from TRBV7-6 and TRBJ1-1; D may be TRBD1 (5 bases). The CDR3 extends over 17 amino acids. The germline CDR1 and CDR2 sequences are SGHVS and FNYEAQ. V was clipped by 1 base and J by 0 bases, with 15 bases between them. The CDR3 is CASSLGQGPFMNTEAFF. The CDR3 DNA sequence: TGTGCCAGCAGCTTAGGGCAGGGCCCGTTCATGAACACTGAAGCTTTCTTT.

The V gene is TRBV5-1, the J gene TRBJ2-7; 10 nucleotides match TRBD2. Germline values: CDR1 SGHRS, CDR2 YFSETQ. J was trimmed by 5 bases and V by 0 bases; bases with no gene match: 8. The CDR3 extends over 16 amino acids. The CDR3 spells CASSLAAGGLRDEQYF. CDR3 nucleotides: TGCGCCAGCAGCTTGGCAGCGGGGGGGCTGAGGGACGAGCAGTACTTC.

This clonotype has more than one count but fewer than ten. The V gene is TRBV20-1, the J gene TRBJ2-1, with D possibly being TRBD1 or TRBD2 (5 bases each). Per germline, CDR1 DFQATT and CDR2 SNEGSKA (reference sequence). V dropped 2 bases and J dropped 10 bases, with 9 bases sitting between them. The CDR3 runs to 11 residues. The CDR3 DNA sequence: TGCAGTGCTAGATTATGGGGGGAGCAGTTCTTC. Amino acids: CSARLWGEQFF.

This clonotype was seen many times. The chain is built from TRBV29-1 and TRBJ2-2; a weak D match, TRBD2 (5 bases). CDR3 length: 13 amino acids. Germline V gene sequence: CDR1 SQVTM, CDR2 ANQGSEA. Trimming shortened V by 4 bases and J by 5 bases, and 11 bases separated the two germline ends. In nucleotides, the CDR3 is TGCAGCGTTGTTGAGGGTTGGACCGGGGAGCTGTTTTTT. Its protein is CSVVEGWTGELFF.

This chain joins TRBV21-1 and TRBJ2-1. TRBV21-1 is a documented pseudogene. The CDR3 has 15 amino acids. CDR3 in DNA: TGTGCCAGCAGCGATAGAATCCTCTCCTACAATGAGCAGTTCTTC. This translates into CASSDRILSYNEQFF.

The chain recombines TRBV4-3 with TRBJ2-7; 10 bases match TRBD2. Trimming took 0 bases from V and 3 from J; bases not matched to a gene: 5. This CDR3 contains 16 residues. The germline CDR1 and CDR2 sequences are LGHNA and YSLEER. The CDR3 sequence: CASSQEWASGSYEQYF. In nucleotides, the CDR3 is TGCGCCAGCAGCCAAGAATGGGCTAGCGGGAGCTACGAGCAGTACTTC.

In its sample, this clonotype was seen many times. The V gene is TRBV4-2, the J gene TRBJ2-2, with 7 bases matching TRBD1. This CDR3 has 15 amino acids. V trimming: 3 bases; J trimming: 6 bases; junction bases outside the gene matches: 7. CDR1 and CDR2 from the germline V gene are LGHNA and YNFKEQ. In DNA form, the CDR3 reads TGTGCCAGCAGCCAGGAGACAGGGTCGGCCGGGGAGCTGTTTTTT. It encodes CASSQETGSAGELFF.

This clonotype was picked up many times. The CDR3 bases are TGCAGCGTGACGAAAAACAATAATGAAAAACTGTTTTTT. Its protein product is CSVTKNNNEKLFF. The chain couples TRBV29-1 to TRBJ1-4; D not certain. Per the germline V gene, CDR1 is SQVTM and CDR2 is ANQGSEA. The CDR3 runs to 13 residues. Deletions cut 6 bases from V and 4 bases from J, with 12 bases between.

This chain joins TRBV27 and TRBJ2-4; D is ambiguous. With 2 bases removed from V and 0 bases from J, the gap between germline ends came to 8 bases. This CDR3 is built from 15 residues. Per the germline V gene, CDR1 is MNHEY and CDR2 is SMNVEV (reference sequence). The CDR3 loop is CASSLTSLAKNIQYF. CDR3 DNA sequence: TGTGCCAGCAGTTTAACGAGTCTAGCCAAAAACATTCAGTACTTC.

The chain recombines TRBV20-1 with TRBJ2-7, with TRBD1 matching 7 bases. The length of the CDR3 is 14 residues. After removal of 5 bases from V and 2 bases from J, the junction contained 9 bases not matched to a gene. Germline CDR1 and CDR2: DFQATT and SNEGSKA (reference sequence). In DNA form, the CDR3 reads TGCAGTGCTTCATCGACAGGGATGCCCTACGAGCAGTACTTC. It is translated as CSASSTGMPYEQYF.

The V gene is TRBV29-1, the J gene TRBJ2-5, with TRBD2 matching 11 bases. This CDR3 comprises 15 residues. The junction had 10 bases not matched to a gene; V was cut back by 5 bases and J by 5 bases. Germline lookup yields CDR1 SQVTM and CDR2 ANQGSEA. The CDR3 coding sequence is TGCAGCGTTACGAGGTTAGCGGGAGGGATGGAGACCCAGTACTTC. This gives the protein CSVTRLAGGMETQYF.